A selection of T cell receptor beta chains follows, all from one sample in a study of blood T cell dynamics during melanoma immunotherapy. TCRdb's table, derived via immunoSEQ multiplex PCR, lists solely in-frame clones and lacks some. The repertoire includes 25,000 to 30,000 clones, approximately 83% of them detected once, and about a tenth sits in the top ten. The sequencing used blood, collected from a patient treated with checkpoint blockade. The receptors derive from a human donor with melanoma. Each CDR3 is given with its conserved first and last residue. A D gene is named only where the DNA matches it firmly. Clone size, where shown, is once, few, many, or a class for clones that have expanded.

TRBV5-6	NA	TRBJ2-7	TRBD1	CASRMTGSSYYEQYF	TGTGCCAGCCGCATGACAGGGTCGAGTTACTACGAGCAGTACTTC
TRBV27	NA	TRBJ2-1	NA	CASSFGQGYNEQFF	TGTGCCAGCAGTTTCGGGCAGGGATACAATGAGCAGTTCTTC
TRBV7-2	NA	TRBJ1-4	TRBD1	CASSLGTGREKLFF	TGTGCCAGCAGCTTGGGGACAGGGAGGGAAAAACTGTTTTTT
TRBV10-1	NA	TRBJ1-1	NA	CASSEGQGTAFF	TGCGCCAGCAGTGAGGGTCAGGGGACAGCTTTCTTT
TRBV2	NA	TRBJ2-2	NA	CASSFQWELFF	TGTGCCAGCAGTTTCCAGTGGGAGCTGTTTTTT
TRBV6-1	NA	TRBJ2-7	NA	CASRPGSSYEQYF	TGTGCCAGCAGGCCAGGGAGCTCCTACGAGCAGTACTTC
TRBV18	NA	TRBJ1-5	NA	CASSPNEGGRQPQHF	TGTGCCAGCTCACCAAATGAGGGGGGTAGACAGCCCCAGCATTTT
TRBV11-2	NA	TRBJ1-2	NA	CASSPAGPNYGYTF	TGTGCCAGCAGCCCAGCGGGCCCGAACTATGGCTACACCTTC
TRBV7-2	NA	TRBJ2-7	TRBD1	CASSLPETGDYEQYF	TGTGCCAGCAGCTTGCCCGAGACAGGGGACTACGAGCAGTACTTC
TRBV11-2	NA	TRBJ2-7	NA	CASSSSWEQYF	TGTGCCAGCAGCTCTTCATGGGAGCAGTACTTC
TRBV19	NA	TRBJ1-5	NA	CASSIRHGGNQPQHF	TGTGCCAGTAGTATACGACATGGTGGCAATCAGCCCCAGCATTTT
TRBV5-4	NA	TRBJ1-1	NA	CASSIKGTGSPEAFF	TGTGCCAGCAGCATCAAGGGAACAGGGAGCCCTGAAGCTTTCTTT
TRBV19	NA	TRBJ1-5	TRBD1	CASSPIGQGKQPQHF	TGTGCCAGTAGTCCCATAGGACAGGGAAAACAGCCCCAGCATTTT
TRBV5-6	NA	TRBJ2-7	NA	CASSEEGEQYF	TGTGCCAGCAGCGAGGAGGGCGAGCAGTACTTC
TRBV19	NA	TRBJ2-2	NA	CASRPSLNVAGNTGELFF	TGTGCCAGTAGACCCTCCCTTAATGTAGCAGGGAACACCGGGGAGCTGTTTTTT
TRBV19	NA	TRBJ1-3	NA	CASSIEPGSRSGNTIYF	TGTGCCAGTAGTATAGAACCAGGTTCCCGCTCTGGAAACACCATATATTTT
TRBV28	NA	TRBJ2-1	TRBD2	CASRQAGGRDEQFF	TGTGCCAGCAGGCAAGCGGGAGGGAGGGATGAGCAGTTCTTC
TRBV28	NA	TRBJ2-1	NA	CASRGDLSYNEQFF	TGTGCCAGCAGGGGCGACCTCTCCTACAATGAGCAGTTCTTC
TRBV6-5	NA	TRBJ2-7	TRBD1	CASRPKGAPGEQYF	TGTGCCAGCAGACCGAAGGGGGCGCCGGGCGAGCAGTACTTC
TRBV6-1	NA	TRBJ2-3	TRBD2	CASSEAPAGSTDTQYF	TGTGCCAGCAGTGAAGCTCCAGCGGGGAGCACAGATACGCAGTATTTT
TRBV28	NA	TRBJ2-7	NA	CASSLKQGPTTYEQYF	TGTGCCAGCAGTTTGAAACAGGGACCGACCACCTACGAGCAGTACTTC
TRBV5-1	NA	TRBJ2-1	NA	CASSLGQSYNEQFF	TGCGCCAGCAGCTTGGGGCAATCCTACAATGAGCAGTTCTTC
TRBV19	NA	TRBJ1-1	NA	CASSGGRGTEAFF	TGTGCCAGTAGTGGAGGACGGGGCACTGAAGCTTTCTTT
TRBV5-6	NA	TRBJ2-5	NA	CASSPLGRGQETQYF	TGTGCCAGCAGCCCCCTTGGTCGGGGCCAAGAGACCCAGTACTTC
TRBV10-3	NA	TRBJ2-1	TRBD2	CAISAGSGRAGYNEQFF	TGTGCCATCAGTGCGGGTAGCGGGAGGGCCGGGTACAATGAGCAGTTCTTC
TRBV27	NA	TRBJ2-2	NA	CASSLRQASNTGELFF	TGTGCCAGCAGTTTGAGACAGGCCTCGAACACCGGGGAGCTGTTTTTT
TRBV27	NA	TRBJ1-2	NA	CASSLTGWVGYTF	TGTGCCAGCAGTTTAACAGGGTGGGTAGGCTACACCTTC
TRBV4-1	NA	TRBJ2-3	TRBD2	CASSQDVAGGADTQYF	TGCGCCAGCAGCCAAGACGTAGCGGGGGGCGCAGATACGCAGTATTTT
TRBV30	NA	TRBJ1-2	NA	CAGGEGVHTF	TGTGCCGGGGGGGAGGGAGTCCACACCTTC
TRBV7-8	few	TRBJ2-3	NA	CASSPALGTDTQYF	TGTGCCAGCAGCCCAGCGCTGGGCACAGATACGCAGTATTTT
TRBV5-6	once	TRBJ1-1	TRBD1	CASSIGQGITEAFF	TGTGCCAGCAGCATCGGACAGGGTATAACTGAAGCTTTCTTT
TRBV7-9	once	TRBJ2-7	NA	CASSLALSYEQYF	TGTGCCAGCAGCTTAGCGTTAAGCTACGAGCAGTACTTC
TRBV10-3	NA	TRBJ1-1	NA	CAISELRGTEAFF	TGTGCCATCAGTGAGCTCCGGGGGACTGAAGCTTTCTTT
TRBV10-3	NA	TRBJ2-1	TRBD2	CAISEVTSGGYEQFF	TGTGCCATCAGTGAGGTCACTAGCGGGGGGTACGAGCAGTTCTTC
TRBV6-5	NA	TRBJ2-3	NA	CASSYGLQGDTQYF	TGTGCCAGCAGTTACGGGCTCCAGGGGGATACGCAGTATTTT
TRBV27	medium-sized	TRBJ2-3	NA	CASSFRTTTDTQYF	TGTGCCAGCAGTTTCCGGACTACCACAGATACGCAGTATTTT
TRBV5-8	NA	TRBJ1-5	NA	CASSLLNQPQHF	TGTGCCAGCAGCCTACTAAATCAGCCCCAGCATTTT
TRBV5-1	NA	TRBJ1-1	TRBD1	CASSLETGANTEAFF	TGCGCCAGCAGCTTGGAAACAGGGGCGAACACTGAAGCTTTCTTT
TRBV7-9	NA	TRBJ2-7	NA	CASGTQALYEQYF	TGTGCCTCAGGGACTCAGGCACTCTACGAGCAGTACTTC
TRBV5-6	NA	TRBJ1-3	NA	CASSLTGTSSGNTIYF	TGTGCCAGCAGCTTGACAGGGACAAGCTCTGGAAACACCATATATTTT
TRBV5-1	NA	TRBJ2-3	NA	CASSLALGGVTDTQYF	TGCGCCAGCAGCTTGGCCCTTGGAGGGGTCACAGATACGCAGTATTTT
TRBV19	NA	TRBJ1-2	TRBD1	CASSPGDRVGYGYTF	TGTGCCAGTAGTCCGGGGGACAGGGTCGGCTATGGCTACACCTTC
TRBV25-1	NA	TRBJ2-7	TRBD1	CASNPGQNSYEQYF	TGTGCCAGCAATCCGGGACAGAACTCCTACGAGCAGTACTTC
TRBV9	once	TRBJ2-7	TRBD1	CASSVGQGNEQYF	TGTGCCAGCAGCGTAGGACAGGGGAACGAGCAGTACTTC
TRBV5-1	NA	TRBJ2-5	NA	CASSLGLTGETQYF	TGCGCCAGCAGCTTGGGGCTGACGGGGGAGACCCAGTACTTC
TRBV18	NA	TRBJ2-5	NA	CASSPPARAETQYF	TGTGCCAGCTCACCACCGGCCAGGGCGGAGACCCAGTACTTC
TRBV5-1	few	TRBJ2-1	TRBD2	CASSAGTSGDNEQFF	TGCGCCAGCAGCGCCGGGACTAGCGGGGACAATGAGCAGTTCTTC
TRBV18	NA	TRBJ2-5	NA	CASSPDSLGTQYF	TGTGCCAGCTCACCCGACTCCTTGGGGACCCAGTACTTC
TRBV4-3	once	TRBJ1-2	NA	CASSQSDSSGYTF	TGCGCCAGCAGCCAATCCGACAGCTCCGGCTACACCTTC
TRBV4-2	NA	TRBJ2-4	NA	CASSQDGLDVAKNIQYF	TGTGCCAGCAGCCAGGACGGACTGGACGTAGCCAAAAACATTCAGTACTTC
TRBV7-9	NA	TRBJ2-1	NA	CASSLAGVNEQFF	TGTGCCAGCAGCTTAGCGGGAGTCAATGAGCAGTTCTTC
TRBV5-6	NA	TRBJ1-5	NA	CASSFSGYNQPQHF	TGTGCCAGCAGCTTTTCAGGGTACAATCAGCCCCAGCATTTT
TRBV11-2	NA	TRBJ1-5	TRBD1	CASSRQGADQPQHF	TGTGCCAGCAGCCGCCAGGGGGCGGATCAGCCCCAGCATTTT
TRBV7-9	NA	TRBJ1-1	TRBD1	CASSLGGTGFTEAFF	TGTGCCAGCAGCTTAGGAGGGACAGGGTTCACTGAAGCTTTCTTT
TRBV4-1	once	TRBJ1-2	TRBD1	CASSRDRQEINYGYTF	TGCGCCAGCAGCCGGGACAGGCAAGAAATTAACTATGGCTACACCTTC
TRBV2	NA	TRBJ1-3	NA	CASSVLLGRPNSGNTIYF	TGTGCCAGCAGTGTTTTGCTGGGCAGACCAAACTCTGGAAACACCATATATTTT
TRBV19	NA	TRBJ2-2	NA	CASSRDFTGELFF	TGTGCCAGTAGTCGGGACTTCACCGGGGAGCTGTTTTTT